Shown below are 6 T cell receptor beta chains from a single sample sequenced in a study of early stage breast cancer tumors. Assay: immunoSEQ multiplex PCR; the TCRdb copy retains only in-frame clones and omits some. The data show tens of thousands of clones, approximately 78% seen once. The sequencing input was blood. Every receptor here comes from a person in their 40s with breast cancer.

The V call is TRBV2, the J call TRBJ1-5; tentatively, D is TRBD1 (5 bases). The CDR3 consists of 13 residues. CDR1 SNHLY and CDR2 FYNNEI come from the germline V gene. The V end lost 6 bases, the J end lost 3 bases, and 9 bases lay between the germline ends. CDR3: CASRRGPNQPQHF. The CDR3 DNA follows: TGTGCCAGCAGGAGGGGTCCCAATCAGCCCCAGCATTTT.

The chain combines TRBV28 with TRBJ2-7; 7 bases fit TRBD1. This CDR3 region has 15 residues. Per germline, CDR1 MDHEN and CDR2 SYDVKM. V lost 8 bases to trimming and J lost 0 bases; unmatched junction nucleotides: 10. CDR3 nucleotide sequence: TGTGCCAGCTCGGCAGGGGCAGGGGGCTCCTACGAGCAGTACTTC. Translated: CASSAGAGGSYEQYF.

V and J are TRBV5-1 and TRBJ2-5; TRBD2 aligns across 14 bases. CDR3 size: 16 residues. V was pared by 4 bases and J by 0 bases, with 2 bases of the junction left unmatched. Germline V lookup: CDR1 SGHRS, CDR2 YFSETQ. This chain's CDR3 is CASSLGLAGDQETQYF. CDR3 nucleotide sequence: TGCGCCAGCAGCCTGGGACTAGCGGGGGACCAAGAGACCCAGTACTTC.

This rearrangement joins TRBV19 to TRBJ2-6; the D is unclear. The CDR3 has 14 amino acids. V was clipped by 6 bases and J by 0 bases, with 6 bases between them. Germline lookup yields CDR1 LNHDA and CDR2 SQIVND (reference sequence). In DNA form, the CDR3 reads TGTGCCAGTAGACAGCTCTCTGGGGCCAACGTCCTGACTTTC. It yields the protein CASRQLSGANVLTF.

The CDR3 is CASGRTGNTGELFF. CDR3 in DNA: TGTGCCAGCGGGAGGACAGGGAACACCGGGGAGCTGTTTTTT. V usage is TRBV2 and J usage is TRBJ2-2; D may be TRBD1 (7 bases). This CDR3 is 14 amino acids long. The germline V gene has CDR1 SNHLY and CDR2 FYNNEI. V gave up 8 bases and J gave up 1 base, with 11 bases separating them.

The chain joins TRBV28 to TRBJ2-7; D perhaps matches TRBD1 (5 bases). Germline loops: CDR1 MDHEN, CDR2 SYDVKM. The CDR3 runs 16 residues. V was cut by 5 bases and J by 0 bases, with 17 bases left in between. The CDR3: CASSLISLGASYEQYF. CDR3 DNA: TGTGCCAGCAGTCTTATTTCTCTTGGGGCCTCCTACGAGCAGTACTTC.